These T cell receptor beta chains were read from a single sample in a study of blood T cell repertoires in COVID-19. Clones were read by immunoSEQ multiplex PCR, and TCRdb kept only the in-frame ones, dropping some. The top ten hold 3% of the sample, which has over 90,000 clones, more than 85% seen once. Sequencing was carried out using peripheral blood. These receptors were taken from a man aged 45 to 65 with active or convalescent COVID-19. CDR3s include the opening cysteine and the closing phenylalanine or tryptophan.

v_gene	j_gene	CDR3aa
TRBV28	TRBJ1-1	CASTQGVAFF
TRBV10-3	TRBJ1-1	CAISNIDIGTEAFF
TRBV4-1	TRBJ1-5	CASSQPGQGKTQPQHF
TRBV19	TRBJ1-4	CASSMGQGMKLFF
TRBV5-6	TRBJ1-4	CASSQSPATNEKLFF
TRBV3-1/TRBV3-2	TRBJ1-2	CASSQDGGFRYGYTF
TRBV4-2	TRBJ1-5	CASSQEQDQPQHF
TRBV6-6	TRBJ1-2	CASSYPGTENGYTF
TRBV15	TRBJ2-3	CATSRGLAGDTDTQYF
TRBV27	TRBJ2-1	CASSPRQGAYNEQFF
TRBV6-5	TRBJ2-1	CASSYPSAGERNEQFF
TRBV4-3	TRBJ2-5	CASSQERGGTQYF
TRBV9	TRBJ1-4	CASSPLPQDRVNEKLFF
TRBV3-1/TRBV3-2	TRBJ2-3	CASSQPIEDTQYF
TRBV6-5	TRBJ2-2	CASSYSLGQFTGELFF
TRBV25-1	TRBJ1-2	CASSDQGQSIGYTF
TRBV7-2	TRBJ1-5	CASSSLLYSNQPQHF
TRBV14	TRBJ1-1	CASSRGMNTEAFF
TRBV6-5	TRBJ1-1	CASSTTGSGEAFF
TRBV12-3/TRBV12-4	TRBJ1-2	CASSLVDGDGYTF
TRBV5-5	TRBJ2-7	CASSYRDEQYF
TRBV28	TRBJ2-1	CASSPSGRGIYNEQFF
TRBV3-1/TRBV3-2	TRBJ1-2	CASSPQVGQAHGYTF
TRBV27	TRBJ1-6	CASSSTPGGGNSPLHF
TRBV19	TRBJ1-2	CASSSSTWAEVYGYTF
TRBV7-8	TRBJ2-2	CASSLPVNTGELFF
TRBV5-6	TRBJ2-1	CASSATGTGWFF
TRBV28	TRBJ1-2	CASGWTDGYTF
TRBV18	TRBJ1-1	CASSTQGVNTEAFF
TRBV28	TRBJ1-5	CASGAGGHQPQHF
TRBV28	TRBJ2-2	CASSTGGTGELFF
TRBV12-3/TRBV12-4	TRBJ1-4	CASSLGEREKLFF
TRBV5-6	TRBJ2-1	CASSPGQGGQFF
TRBV2	TRBJ1-4	CASRRTTTNEKLFF
TRBV4-1	TRBJ2-7	CASSQERWNEQYF
TRBV21-1	TRBJ2-7	CASSKAGDRAYEQYF
TRBV19	TRBJ2-7	CASRLTGTGAYEQYF
TRBV5-4	TRBJ1-4	CASSLDRGQEKLFF
TRBV2	TRBJ2-1	CASRPTSHNEQFF
TRBV4-2	TRBJ2-3	CASSQDTQRGGTDTQYF
TRBV10-2	TRBJ2-4	CASSALRQAKNIQYF
TRBV7-2	TRBJ2-5	CASSVDRAVVETQYF
TRBV4-1	TRBJ1-5	CASSQPQGDQPQHF
TRBV7-6	TRBJ1-3	CASSLEGGIGNTIYF